This T cell receptor beta chain derives from a study of blood T cell repertoires in COVID-19. Study in general: Spain, Italy and the United States supplied samples that represented acute and convalescent COVID-19. T cells, B-cell-depleted T cells, or PBMCs provided the cDNA or gDNA that served as material.

This clone was observed once. The V and J ends lost 1 base and 4 bases respectively, with 11 bases between them. CDR3 length: 15 amino acids. The germline V gene has CDR1 LNHDA and CDR2 SQIVND (reference sequence). The method was immunoSEQ multiplex PCR; TCRdb's version includes in-frame clones alone and lacks a portion of them. The sample has 150,000 to 200,000 clones; around 87% are singletons. This sequence originates from a man aged 18-30 years with acute or convalescent COVID-19. This rearrangement joins TRBV19 to TRBJ2-1; D not certain. The sample was peripheral blood. CDR3 DNA sequence: TGTGCCAGTAGTATAGCGGTGGGCCGGTACAATGAGCAGTTCTTC. Amino acid sequence: CASSIAVGRYNEQFF.